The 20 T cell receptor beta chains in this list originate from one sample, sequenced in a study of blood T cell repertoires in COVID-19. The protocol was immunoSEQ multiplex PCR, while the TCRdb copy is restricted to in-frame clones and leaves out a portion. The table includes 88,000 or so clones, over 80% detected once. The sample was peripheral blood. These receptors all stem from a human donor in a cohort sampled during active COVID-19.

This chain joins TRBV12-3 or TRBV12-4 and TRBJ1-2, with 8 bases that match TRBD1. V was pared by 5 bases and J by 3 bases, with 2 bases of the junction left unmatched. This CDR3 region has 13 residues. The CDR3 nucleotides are TGTGCCAGCAGTCCAGGGGGCGACTATGGCTACACCTTC. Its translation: CASSPGGDYGYTF.

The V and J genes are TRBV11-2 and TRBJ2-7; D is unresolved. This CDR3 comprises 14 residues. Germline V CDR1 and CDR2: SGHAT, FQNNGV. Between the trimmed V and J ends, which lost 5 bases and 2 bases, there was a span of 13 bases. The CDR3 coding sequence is TGTGCCAGCAGCCTCTATGTTTTAGCCTACGAGCAGTACTTC. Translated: CASSLYVLAYEQYF. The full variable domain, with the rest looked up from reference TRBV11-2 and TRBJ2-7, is EAGVAQSPRYKIIEKRQSVAFWCNPISGHATLYWYQQILGQGPKLLIQFQNNGVVDDSQLPKDRFSAERLKGVDSTLKIQPAKLEDSAVYLCASSLYVLAYEQYFGPGTRLTVT.

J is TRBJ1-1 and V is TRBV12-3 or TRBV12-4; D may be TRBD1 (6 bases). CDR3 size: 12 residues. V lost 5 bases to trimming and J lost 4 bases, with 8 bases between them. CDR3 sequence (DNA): TGTGCCAGCAGTCACAGGGTCACTGAAGCTTTCTTT. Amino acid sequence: CASSHRVTEAFF.

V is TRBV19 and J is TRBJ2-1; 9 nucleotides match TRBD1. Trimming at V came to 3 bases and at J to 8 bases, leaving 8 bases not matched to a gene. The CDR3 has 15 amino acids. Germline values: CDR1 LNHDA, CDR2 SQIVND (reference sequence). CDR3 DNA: TGTGCCAGTAGTATCGACAGGGGGAGTTTCTATGAGCAGTTCTTC. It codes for CASSIDRGSFYEQFF.

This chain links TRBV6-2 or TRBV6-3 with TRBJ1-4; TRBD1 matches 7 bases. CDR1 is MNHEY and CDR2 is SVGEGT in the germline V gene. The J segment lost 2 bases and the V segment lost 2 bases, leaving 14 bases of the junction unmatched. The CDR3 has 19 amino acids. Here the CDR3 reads CASSYPRGQPGSTNEKLFF. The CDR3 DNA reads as TGTGCCAGCAGTTACCCCCGGGGACAGCCCGGCAGTACTAATGAAAAACTGTTTTTT.

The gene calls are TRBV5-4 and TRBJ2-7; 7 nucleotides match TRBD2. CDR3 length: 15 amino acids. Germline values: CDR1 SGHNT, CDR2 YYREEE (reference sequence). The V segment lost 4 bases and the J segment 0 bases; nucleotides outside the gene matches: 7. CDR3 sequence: CASSPWGGASYEQYF. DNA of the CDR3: TGTGCCAGCAGCCCGTGGGGAGGGGCCTCCTACGAGCAGTACTTC. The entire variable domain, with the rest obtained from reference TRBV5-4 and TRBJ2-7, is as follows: ETGVTQSPTHLIKTRGQQVTLRCSSQSGHNTVSWYQQALGQGPQFIFQYYREEENGRGNFPPRFSGLQFPNYSSELNVNALELDDSALYLCASSPWGGASYEQYFGPGTRLTVT.

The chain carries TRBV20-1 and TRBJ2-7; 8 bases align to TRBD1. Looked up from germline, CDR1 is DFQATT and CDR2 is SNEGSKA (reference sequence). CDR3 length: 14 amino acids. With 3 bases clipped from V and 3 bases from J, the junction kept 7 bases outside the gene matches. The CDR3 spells CSASTGQGFYEQYF. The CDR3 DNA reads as TGCAGTGCTAGTACCGGACAGGGATTCTACGAGCAGTACTTC.

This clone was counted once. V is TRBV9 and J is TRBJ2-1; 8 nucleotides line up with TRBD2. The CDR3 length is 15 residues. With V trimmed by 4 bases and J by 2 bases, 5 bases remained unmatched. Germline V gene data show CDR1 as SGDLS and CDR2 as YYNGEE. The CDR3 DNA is TGTGCCAGCAGCCCTCGGGAGGGTACCTACAATGAGCAGTTCTTC. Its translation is CASSPREGTYNEQFF.

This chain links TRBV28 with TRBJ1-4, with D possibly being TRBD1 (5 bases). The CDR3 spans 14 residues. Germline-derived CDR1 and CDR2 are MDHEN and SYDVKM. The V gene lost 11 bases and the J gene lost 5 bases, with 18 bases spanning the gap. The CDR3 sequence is CASRGNRMNEKLFF. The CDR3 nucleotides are TGTGCCTCCCGGGGGAACCGCATGAATGAAAAACTGTTTTTT.

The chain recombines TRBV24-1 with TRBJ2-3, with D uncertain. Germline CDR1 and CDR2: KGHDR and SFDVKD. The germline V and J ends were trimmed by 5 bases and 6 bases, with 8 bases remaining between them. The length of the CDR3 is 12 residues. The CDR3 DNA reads TGTGCCACCAGTGCCTCCGGGGATACGCAGTATTTT. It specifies CATSASGDTQYF.

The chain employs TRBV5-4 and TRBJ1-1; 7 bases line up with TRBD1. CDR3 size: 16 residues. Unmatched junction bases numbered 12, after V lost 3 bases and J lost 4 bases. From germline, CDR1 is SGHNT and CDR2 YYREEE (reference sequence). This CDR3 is CASSYAQGKGSTEAFF. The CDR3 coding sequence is TGTGCCAGCAGCTATGCACAGGGGAAGGGGAGCACTGAAGCTTTCTTT.

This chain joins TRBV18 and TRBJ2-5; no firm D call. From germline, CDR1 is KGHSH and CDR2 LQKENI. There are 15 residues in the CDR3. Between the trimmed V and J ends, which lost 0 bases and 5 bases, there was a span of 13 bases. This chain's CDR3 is CASSPPETPRETQYF. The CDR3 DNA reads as TGTGCCAGCTCACCACCGGAGACCCCGCGGGAGACCCAGTACTTC.

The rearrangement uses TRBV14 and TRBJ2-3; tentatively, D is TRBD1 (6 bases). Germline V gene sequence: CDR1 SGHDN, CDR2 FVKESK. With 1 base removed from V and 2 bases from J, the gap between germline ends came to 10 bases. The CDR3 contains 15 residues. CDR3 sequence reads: CASSQGWGHTDTQYF. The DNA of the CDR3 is TGTGCCAGCAGCCAAGGCTGGGGGCACACAGATACGCAGTATTTT.

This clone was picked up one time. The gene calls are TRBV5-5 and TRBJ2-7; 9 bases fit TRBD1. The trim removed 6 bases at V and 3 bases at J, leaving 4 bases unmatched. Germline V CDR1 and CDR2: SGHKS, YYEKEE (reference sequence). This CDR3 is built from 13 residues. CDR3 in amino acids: CASIPDRGYEQYF. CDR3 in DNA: TGTGCCAGCATCCCGGACAGGGGCTACGAGCAGTACTTC.

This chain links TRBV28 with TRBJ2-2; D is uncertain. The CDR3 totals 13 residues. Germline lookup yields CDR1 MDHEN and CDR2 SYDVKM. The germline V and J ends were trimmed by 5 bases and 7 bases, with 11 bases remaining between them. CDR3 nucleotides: TGTGCCAGCAGTCCTTCTTCCTACGGGGAGCTGTTTTTT. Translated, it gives CASSPSSYGELFF.

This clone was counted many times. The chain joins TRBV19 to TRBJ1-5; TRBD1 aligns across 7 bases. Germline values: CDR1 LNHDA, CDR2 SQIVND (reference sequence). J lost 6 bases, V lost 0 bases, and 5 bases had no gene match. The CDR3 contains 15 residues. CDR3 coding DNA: TGTGCCAGTAGTATAGAGTGGGCAGGGGGTCAGCCCCAGCATTTT. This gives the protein CASSIEWAGGQPQHF.

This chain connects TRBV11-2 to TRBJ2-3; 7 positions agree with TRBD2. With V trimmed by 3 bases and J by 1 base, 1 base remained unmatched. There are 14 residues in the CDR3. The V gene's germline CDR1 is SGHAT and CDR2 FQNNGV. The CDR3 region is CASSFTSGTDTQYF. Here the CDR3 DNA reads TGTGCCAGCAGCTTTACTAGCGGCACAGATACGCAGTATTTT.

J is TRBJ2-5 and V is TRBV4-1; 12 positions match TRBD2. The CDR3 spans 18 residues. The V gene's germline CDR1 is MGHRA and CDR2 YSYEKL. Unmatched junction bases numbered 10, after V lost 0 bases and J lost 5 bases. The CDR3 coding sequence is TGCGCCAGCAGCCAAGATAGTGGACTAGCGGGGATATGGGAGACCCAGTACTTC. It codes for CASSQDSGLAGIWETQYF.

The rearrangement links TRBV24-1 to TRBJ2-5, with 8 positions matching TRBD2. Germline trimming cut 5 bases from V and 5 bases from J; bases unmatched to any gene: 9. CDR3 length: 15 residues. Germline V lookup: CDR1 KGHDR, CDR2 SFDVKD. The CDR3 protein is CATSAPGRAQETQYF. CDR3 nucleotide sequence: TGTGCCACCAGTGCCCCCGGGAGGGCCCAGGAGACCCAGTACTTC.

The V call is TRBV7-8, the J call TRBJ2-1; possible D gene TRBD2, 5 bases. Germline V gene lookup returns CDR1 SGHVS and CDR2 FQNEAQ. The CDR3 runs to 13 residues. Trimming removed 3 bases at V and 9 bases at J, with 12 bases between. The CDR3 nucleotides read TGTGCCAGCAGCTTGGACGGACGGGGTGAGCAGTTCTTC. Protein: CASSLDGRGEQFF.